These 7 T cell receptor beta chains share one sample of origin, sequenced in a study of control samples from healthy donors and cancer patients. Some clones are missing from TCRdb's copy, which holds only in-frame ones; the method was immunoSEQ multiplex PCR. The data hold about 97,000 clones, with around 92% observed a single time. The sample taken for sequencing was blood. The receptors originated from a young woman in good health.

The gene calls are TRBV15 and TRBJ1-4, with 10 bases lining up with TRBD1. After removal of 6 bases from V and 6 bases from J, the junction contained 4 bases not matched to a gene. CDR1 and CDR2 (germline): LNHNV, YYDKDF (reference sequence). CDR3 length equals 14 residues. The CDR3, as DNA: TGTGCCACCAGGCCCGGGACAGGGGATGAAAAACTGTTTTTT. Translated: CATRPGTGDEKLFF.

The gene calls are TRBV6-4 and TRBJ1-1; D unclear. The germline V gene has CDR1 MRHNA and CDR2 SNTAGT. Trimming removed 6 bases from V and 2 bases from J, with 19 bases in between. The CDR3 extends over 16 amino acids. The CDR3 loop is CASRIRQEAPNTEAFF. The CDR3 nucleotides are TGTGCCAGCAGAATACGCCAGGAGGCCCCAAACACTGAAGCTTTCTTT.

CDR3 loop: CASSLVAGVLMNTEAFF. In DNA form, the CDR3 reads TGTGCCAGCAGCTTAGTAGCAGGGGTCCTCATGAACACTGAAGCTTTCTTT. The V gene is TRBV11-3, the J gene TRBJ1-1; D is perhaps TRBD1 (6 bases). V dropped 1 base and J dropped 0 bases, with 15 bases sitting between them. Germline CDR1 reads SGHNT; CDR2 reads YENEEA. The CDR3 totals 17 residues.

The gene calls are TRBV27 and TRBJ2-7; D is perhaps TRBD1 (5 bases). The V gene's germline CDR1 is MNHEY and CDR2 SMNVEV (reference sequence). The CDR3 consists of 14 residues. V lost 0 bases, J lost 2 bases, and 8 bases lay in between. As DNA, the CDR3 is TGTGCCAGCAGTTTATCAACAGGACCCTACGAGCAGTACTTC. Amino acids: CASSLSTGPYEQYF.

CDR3 in DNA: TGTGCCATCGGGCTAGGACGGGATGAAAAACTGTTTTTT. Residues: CAIGLGRDEKLFF. The gene calls are TRBV10-3 and TRBJ1-4; D is unclear. CDR3 size: 13 residues. V was shortened by 8 bases and J by 6 bases, with 13 bases between the two germline ends. In germline, CDR1 is ENHRY, CDR2 SYGVKD.

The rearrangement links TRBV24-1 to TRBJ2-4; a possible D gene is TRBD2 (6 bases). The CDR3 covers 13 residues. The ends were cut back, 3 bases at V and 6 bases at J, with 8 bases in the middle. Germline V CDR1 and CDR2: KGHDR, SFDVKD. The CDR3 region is CATSDGTLNIQYF. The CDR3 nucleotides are TGTGCCACCAGTGATGGGACTCTAAACATTCAGTACTTC.

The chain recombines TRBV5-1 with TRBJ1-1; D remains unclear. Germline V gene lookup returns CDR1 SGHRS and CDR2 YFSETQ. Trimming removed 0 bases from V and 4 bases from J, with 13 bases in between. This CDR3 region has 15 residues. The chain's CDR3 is CASSLESGLGTEAFF. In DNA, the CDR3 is TGCGCCAGCAGCTTGGAATCGGGTTTGGGCACTGAAGCTTTCTTT. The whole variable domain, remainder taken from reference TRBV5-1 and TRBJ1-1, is KAGVTQTPRYLIKTRGQQVTLSCSPISGHRSVSWYQQTPGQGLQFLFEYFSETQRNKGNFPGRFSGRQFSNSRSEMNVSTLELGDSALYLCASSLESGLGTEAFFGQGTRLTVV.